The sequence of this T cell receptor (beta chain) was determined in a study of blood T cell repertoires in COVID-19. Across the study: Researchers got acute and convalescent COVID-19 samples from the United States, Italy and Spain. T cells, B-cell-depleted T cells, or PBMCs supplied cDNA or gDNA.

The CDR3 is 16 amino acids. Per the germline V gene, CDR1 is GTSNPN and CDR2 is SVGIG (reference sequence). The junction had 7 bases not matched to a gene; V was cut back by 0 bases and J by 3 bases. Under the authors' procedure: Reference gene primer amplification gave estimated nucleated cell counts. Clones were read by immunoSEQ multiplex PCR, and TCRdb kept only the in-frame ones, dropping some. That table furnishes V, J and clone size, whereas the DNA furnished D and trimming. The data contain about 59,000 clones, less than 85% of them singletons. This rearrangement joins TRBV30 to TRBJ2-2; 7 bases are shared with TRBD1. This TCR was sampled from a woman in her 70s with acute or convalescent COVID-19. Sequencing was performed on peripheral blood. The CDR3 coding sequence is TGTGCCTGGAGTGTACAGGTACAGGGGTACACCGGGGAGCTGTTTTTT. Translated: CAWSVQVQGYTGELFF.